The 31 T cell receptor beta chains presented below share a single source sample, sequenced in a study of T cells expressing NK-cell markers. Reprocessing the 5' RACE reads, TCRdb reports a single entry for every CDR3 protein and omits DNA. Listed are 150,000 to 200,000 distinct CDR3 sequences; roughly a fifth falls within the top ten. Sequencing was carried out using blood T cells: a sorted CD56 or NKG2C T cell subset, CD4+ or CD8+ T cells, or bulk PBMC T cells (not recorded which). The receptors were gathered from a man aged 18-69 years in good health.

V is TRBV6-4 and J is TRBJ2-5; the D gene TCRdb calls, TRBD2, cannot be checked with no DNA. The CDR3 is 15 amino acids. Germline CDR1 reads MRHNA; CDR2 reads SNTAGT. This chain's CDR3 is CASSDEAGGPETQYF.

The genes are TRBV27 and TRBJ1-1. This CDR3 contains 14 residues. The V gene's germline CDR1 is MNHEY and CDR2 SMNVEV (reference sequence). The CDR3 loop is CASFEAGGNTEAFF.

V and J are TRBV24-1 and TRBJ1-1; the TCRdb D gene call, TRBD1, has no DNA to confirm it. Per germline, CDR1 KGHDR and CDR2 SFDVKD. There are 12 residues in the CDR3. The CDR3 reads CATSGGEGEAFF.

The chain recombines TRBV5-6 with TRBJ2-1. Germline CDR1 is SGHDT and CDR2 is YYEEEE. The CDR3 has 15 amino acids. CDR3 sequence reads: CASSLVGSSYNEQFF. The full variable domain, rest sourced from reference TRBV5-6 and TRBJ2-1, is DAGVTQSPTHLIKTRGQQVTLRCSPKSGHDTVSWYQQALGQGPQFIFQYYEEEERQRGNFPDRFSGHQFPNYSSELNVNALLLGDSALYLCASSLVGSSYNEQFFGPGTRLTVL.

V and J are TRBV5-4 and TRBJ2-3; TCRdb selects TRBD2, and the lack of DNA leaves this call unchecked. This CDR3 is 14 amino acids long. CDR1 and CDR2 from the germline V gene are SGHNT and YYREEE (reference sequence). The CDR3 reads CASTLGGSTDTQYF. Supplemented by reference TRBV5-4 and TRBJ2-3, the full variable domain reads ETGVTQSPTHLIKTRGQQVTLRCSSQSGHNTVSWYQQALGQGPQFIFQYYREEENGRGNFPPRFSGLQFPNYSSELNVNALELDDSALYLCASTLGGSTDTQYFGPGTRLTVL.

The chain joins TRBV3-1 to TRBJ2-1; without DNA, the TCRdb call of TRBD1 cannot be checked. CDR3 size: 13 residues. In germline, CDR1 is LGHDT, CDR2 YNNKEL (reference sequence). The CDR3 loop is CASSQPDSHEQFF.

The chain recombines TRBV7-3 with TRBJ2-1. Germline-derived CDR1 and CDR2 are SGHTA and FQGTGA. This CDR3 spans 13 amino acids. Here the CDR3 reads CASSPTVYNEQFF.

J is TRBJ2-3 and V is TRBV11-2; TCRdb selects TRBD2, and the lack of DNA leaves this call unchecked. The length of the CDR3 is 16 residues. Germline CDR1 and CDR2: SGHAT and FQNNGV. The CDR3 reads CASSTRLGTQRDTQYF.

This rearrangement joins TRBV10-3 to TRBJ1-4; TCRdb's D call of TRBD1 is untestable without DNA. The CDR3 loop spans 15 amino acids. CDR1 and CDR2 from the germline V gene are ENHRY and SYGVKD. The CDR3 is CAISGTGREDEKLFF.

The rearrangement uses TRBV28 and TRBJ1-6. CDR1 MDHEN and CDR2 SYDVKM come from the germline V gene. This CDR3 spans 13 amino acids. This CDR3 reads CATLAWDNSPLHF.

CDR3 residues: CSPRDRQTMNYGYTF. The chain recombines TRBV20-1 with TRBJ1-2. Germline CDR1 and CDR2: DFQATT and SNEGSKA (reference sequence). The CDR3 is 15 residues long.

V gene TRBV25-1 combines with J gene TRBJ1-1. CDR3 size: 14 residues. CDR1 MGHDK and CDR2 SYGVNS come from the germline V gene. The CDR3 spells CASSENTGDTEAFF.

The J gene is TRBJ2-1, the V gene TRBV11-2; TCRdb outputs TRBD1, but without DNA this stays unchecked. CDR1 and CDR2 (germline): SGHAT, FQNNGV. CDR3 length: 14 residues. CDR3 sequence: CASSSGGSLPEQFF.

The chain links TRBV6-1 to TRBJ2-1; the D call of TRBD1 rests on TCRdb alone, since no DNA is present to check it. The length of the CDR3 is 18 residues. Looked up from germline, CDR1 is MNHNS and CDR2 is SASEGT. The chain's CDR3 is CASAPGSTLPSSYNEQFF.

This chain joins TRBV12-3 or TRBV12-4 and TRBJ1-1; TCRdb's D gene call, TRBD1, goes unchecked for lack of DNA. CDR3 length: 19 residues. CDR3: CASSLARGTGVFMNTEAFF.

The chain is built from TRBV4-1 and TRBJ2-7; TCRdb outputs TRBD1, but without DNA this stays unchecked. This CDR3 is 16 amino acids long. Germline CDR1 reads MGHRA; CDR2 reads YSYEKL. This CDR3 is CASSPSTAKGDYEQYF.

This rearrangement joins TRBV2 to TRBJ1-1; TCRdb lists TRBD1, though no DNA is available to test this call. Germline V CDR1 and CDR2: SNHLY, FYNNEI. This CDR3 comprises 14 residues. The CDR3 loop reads CASSDPGTNTEAFF.

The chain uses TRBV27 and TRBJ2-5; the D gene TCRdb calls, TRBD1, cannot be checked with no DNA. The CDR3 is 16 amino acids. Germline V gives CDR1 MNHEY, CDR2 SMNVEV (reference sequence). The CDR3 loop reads CASSPYLGQITETQYF.

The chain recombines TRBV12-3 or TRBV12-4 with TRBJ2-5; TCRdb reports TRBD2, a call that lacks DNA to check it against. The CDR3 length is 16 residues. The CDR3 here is CASTGEGQTSRETQYF.

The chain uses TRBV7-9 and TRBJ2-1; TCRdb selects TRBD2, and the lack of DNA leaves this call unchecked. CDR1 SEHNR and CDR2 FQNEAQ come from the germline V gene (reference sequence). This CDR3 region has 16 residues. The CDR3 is CASSFPLPGVYNEQFF.

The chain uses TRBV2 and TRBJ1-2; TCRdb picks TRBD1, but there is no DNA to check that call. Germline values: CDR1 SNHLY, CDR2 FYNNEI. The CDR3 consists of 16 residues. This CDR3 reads CASSGPKTGYGYGYTF.

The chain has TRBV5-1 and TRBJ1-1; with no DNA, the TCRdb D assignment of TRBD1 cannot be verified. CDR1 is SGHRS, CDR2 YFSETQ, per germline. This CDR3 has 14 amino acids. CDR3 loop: CASRPTGSGTEAFF.

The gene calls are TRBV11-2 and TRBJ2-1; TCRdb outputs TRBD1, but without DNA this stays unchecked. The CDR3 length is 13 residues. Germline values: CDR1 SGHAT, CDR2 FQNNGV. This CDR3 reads CASSLSGGAEQFF.

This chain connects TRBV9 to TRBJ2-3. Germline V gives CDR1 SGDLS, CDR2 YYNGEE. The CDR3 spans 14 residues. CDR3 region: CASSVDGGADTQYF. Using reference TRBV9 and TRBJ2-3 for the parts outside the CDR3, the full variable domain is DSGVTQTPKHLITATGQRVTLRCSPRSGDLSVYWYQQSLDQGLQFLIQYYNGEERAKGNILERFSAQQFPDLHSELNLSSLELGDSALYFCASSVDGGADTQYFGPGTRLTVL.

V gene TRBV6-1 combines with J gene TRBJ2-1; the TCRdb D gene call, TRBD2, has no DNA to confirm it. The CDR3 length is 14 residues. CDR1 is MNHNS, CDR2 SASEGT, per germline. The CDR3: CASTQRGAFSEQFF.

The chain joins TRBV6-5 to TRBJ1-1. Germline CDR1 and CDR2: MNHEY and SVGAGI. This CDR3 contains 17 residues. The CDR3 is CASSYSVLAGMNTEAFF.

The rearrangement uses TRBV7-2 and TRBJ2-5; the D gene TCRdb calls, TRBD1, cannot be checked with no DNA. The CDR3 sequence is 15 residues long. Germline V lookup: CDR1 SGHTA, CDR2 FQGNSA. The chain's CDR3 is CASTRTSGGLETQYF.

The CDR3 spells CASSLGGNSPLHF. The chain joins TRBV5-1 to TRBJ1-6. From germline, CDR1 is SGHRS and CDR2 YFSETQ. CDR3 length: 13 residues.

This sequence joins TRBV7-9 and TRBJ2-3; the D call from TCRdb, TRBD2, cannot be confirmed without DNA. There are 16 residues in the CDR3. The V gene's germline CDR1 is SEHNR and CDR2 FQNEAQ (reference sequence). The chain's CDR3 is CASSPSTSGSTDTQYF.

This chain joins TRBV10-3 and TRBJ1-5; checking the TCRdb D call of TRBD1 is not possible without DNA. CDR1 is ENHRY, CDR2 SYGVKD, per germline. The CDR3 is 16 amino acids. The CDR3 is CAISDPGTGPSQPQHF.

The CDR3 region is CASTDGSREQYF. This chain links TRBV7-8 with TRBJ2-7. The CDR3 length is 12 residues. Germline CDR1 reads SGHVS; CDR2 reads FQNEAQ. The full variable domain, in which reference TRBV7-8 and TRBJ2-7 provide the parts outside the CDR3, is GAGVSQSPRYKVAKRGQDVALRCDPISGHVSLFWYQQALGQGPEFLTYFQNEAQLDKSGLPSDRFFAERPEGSVSTLKIQRTQQEDSAVYLCASTDGSREQYFGPGTRLTVT.